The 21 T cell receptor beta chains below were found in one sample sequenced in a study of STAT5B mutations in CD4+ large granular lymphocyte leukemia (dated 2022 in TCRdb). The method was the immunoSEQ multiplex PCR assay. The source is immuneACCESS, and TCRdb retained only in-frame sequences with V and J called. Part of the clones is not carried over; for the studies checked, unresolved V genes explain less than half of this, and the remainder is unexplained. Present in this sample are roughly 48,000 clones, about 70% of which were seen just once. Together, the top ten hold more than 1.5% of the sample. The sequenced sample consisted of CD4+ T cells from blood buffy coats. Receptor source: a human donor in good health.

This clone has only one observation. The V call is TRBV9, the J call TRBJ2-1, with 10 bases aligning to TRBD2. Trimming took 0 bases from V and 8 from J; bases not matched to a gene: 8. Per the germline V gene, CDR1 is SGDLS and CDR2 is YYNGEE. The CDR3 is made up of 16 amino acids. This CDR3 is CASSVALAGPGDEQFF. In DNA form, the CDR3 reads TGTGCCAGCAGCGTAGCACTAGCGGGGCCTGGGGATGAGCAGTTCTTC.

The DNA for the CDR3 is TGTGCCAGCAGCTTACTCTCAACCACCTACGAGCAGTACTTC. The encoded protein is CASSLLSTTYEQYF. The chain couples TRBV5-5 to TRBJ2-7; D remains unclear. Germline values: CDR1 SGHKS, CDR2 YYEKEE (reference sequence). Between the trimmed V and J ends, which lost 2 bases and 2 bases, there was a span of 11 bases. The CDR3 has 14 amino acids.

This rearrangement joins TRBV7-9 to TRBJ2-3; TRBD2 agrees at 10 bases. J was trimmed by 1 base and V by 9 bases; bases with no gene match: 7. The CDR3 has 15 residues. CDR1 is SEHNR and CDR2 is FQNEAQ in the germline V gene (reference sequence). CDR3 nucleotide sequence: TGTGCCAGACAAGGGGGGACTAGCGGCACAGATACGCAGTATTTT. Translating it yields CARQGGTSGTDTQYF.

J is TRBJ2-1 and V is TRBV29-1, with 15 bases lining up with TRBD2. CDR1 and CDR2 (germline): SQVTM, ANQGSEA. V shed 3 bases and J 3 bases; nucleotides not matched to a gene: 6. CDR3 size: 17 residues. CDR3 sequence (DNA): TGCAGCGTTGAGGCCGGGACTAGCGGGGGGTACTACAATGAGCAGTTCTTC. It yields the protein CSVEAGTSGGYYNEQFF.

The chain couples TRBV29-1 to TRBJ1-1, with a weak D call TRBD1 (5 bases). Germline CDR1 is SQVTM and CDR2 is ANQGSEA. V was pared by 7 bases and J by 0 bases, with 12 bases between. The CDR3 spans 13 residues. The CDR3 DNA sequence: TGCAGCGCTTACCGACAGCTGAACACTGAAGCTTTCTTT. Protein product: CSAYRQLNTEAFF.

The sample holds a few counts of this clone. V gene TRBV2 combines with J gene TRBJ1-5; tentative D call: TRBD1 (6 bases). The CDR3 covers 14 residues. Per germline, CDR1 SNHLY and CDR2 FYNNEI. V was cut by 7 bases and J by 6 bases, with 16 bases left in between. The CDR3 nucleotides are TGTGCCAGCAAGGAACAGGGAGGTCGTCAGCCCCAGCATTTT. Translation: CASKEQGGRQPQHF.

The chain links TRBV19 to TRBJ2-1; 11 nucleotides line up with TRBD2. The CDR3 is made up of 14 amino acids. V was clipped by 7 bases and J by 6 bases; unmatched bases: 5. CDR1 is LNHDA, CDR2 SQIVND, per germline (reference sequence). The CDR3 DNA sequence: TGTGCCAGTAACCCGGGACTAGCGGTCAATGAGCAGTTCTTC. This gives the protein CASNPGLAVNEQFF.

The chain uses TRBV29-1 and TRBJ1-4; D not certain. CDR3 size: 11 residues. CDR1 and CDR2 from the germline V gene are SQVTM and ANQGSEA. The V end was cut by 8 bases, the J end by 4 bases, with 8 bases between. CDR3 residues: CSFPVNEKLFF. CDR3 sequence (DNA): TGCAGCTTCCCTGTTAATGAAAAACTGTTTTTT.

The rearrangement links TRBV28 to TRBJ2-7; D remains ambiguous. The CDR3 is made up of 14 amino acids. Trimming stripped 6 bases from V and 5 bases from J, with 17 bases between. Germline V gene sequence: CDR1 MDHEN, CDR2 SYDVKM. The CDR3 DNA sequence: TGTGCCAGCAGCCTTGACGGACCTGGCGACGAGCAGTACTTC. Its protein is CASSLDGPGDEQYF.

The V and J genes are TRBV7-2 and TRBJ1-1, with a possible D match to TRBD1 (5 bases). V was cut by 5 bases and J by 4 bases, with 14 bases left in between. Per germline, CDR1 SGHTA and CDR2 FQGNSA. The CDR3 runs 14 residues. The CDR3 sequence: CASSQGPAGTEAFF. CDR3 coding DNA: TGTGCCAGCAGCCAGGGCCCTGCGGGCACTGAAGCTTTCTTT.

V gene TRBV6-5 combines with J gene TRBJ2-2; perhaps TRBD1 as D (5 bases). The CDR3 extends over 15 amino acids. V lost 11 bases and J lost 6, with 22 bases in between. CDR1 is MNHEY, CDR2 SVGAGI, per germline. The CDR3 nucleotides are TGTGCCTCACAAACCGGGCCCCAGGGCGCCGGGGAGCTGTTTTTT. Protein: CASQTGPQGAGELFF.

The CDR3, as DNA: TGTGCCAGCAGCCAAGGGACAGGGGGCGCGAGAAGTTCACCCCTCCACTTT. It yields the protein CASSQGTGGARSSPLHF. The chain couples TRBV4-2 to TRBJ1-6; 11 bases line up with TRBD1. V lost 1 base, J lost 9 bases, and 8 bases stayed unmatched. Germline CDR1 LGHNA, CDR2 YNFKEQ. CDR3 length: 17 amino acids.

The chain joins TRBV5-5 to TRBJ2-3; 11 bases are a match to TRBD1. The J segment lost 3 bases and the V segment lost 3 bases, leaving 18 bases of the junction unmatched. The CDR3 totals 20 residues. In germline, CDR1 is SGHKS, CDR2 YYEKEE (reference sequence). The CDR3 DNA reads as TGTGCCAGCAGCTCCGGACAGGGGGCGCTCGCGGGGGGGCGAACAGATACGCAGTATTTT. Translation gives CASSSGQGALAGGRTDTQYF.

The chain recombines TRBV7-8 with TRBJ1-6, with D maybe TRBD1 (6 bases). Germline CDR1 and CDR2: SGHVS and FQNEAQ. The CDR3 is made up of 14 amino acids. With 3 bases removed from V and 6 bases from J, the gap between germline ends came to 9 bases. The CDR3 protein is CASSFGTSNSPLHF. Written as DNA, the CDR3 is TGTGCCAGCAGCTTCGGGACAAGTAATTCACCCCTCCACTTT.

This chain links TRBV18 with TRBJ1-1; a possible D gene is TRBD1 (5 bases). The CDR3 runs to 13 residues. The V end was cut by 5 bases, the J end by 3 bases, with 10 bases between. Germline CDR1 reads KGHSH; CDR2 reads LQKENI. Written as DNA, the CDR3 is TGTGCCAGCTCAACGGGGGAGGACACTGAAGCTTTCTTT. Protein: CASSTGEDTEAFF.

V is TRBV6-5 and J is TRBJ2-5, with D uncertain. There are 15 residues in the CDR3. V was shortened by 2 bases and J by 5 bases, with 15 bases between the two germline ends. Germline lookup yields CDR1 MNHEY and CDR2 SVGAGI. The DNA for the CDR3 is TGTGCCAGCAGTTACCTCCCTTTAGCAGGTGAGACCCAGTACTTC. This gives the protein CASSYLPLAGETQYF.

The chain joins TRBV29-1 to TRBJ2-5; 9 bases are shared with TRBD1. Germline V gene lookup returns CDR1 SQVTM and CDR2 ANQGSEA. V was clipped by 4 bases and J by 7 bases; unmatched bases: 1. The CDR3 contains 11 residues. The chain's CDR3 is CSVGDRATQYF. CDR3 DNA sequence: TGCAGCGTTGGGGACAGGGCGACCCAGTACTTC.

Here the CDR3 DNA reads TGTGCCAGCAGTTTACGGGTTAGTGGCTACACCTTC. Amino acids: CASSLRVSGYTF. The rearrangement links TRBV28 to TRBJ1-2; D is ambiguous. The CDR3 has 12 amino acids. The germline V gene encodes CDR1 MDHEN and CDR2 SYDVKM. V gave up 2 bases and J gave up 7 bases, with 8 bases separating them.

The CDR3 here is CASSSQGHEQYF. The CDR3 DNA is TGTGCCAGCAGCTCACAGGGTCACGAGCAGTACTTC. The rearrangement links TRBV28 to TRBJ2-7; a weak D match, TRBD1 (6 bases). Trimming stripped 6 bases from V and 5 bases from J, with 11 bases between. CDR3 size: 12 residues. Germline CDR1 MDHEN, CDR2 SYDVKM.

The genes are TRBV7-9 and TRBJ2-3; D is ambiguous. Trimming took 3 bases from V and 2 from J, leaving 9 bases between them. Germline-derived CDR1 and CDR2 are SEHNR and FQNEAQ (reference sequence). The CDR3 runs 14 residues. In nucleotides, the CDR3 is TGTGCCAGCAGCTTGGCGTCCCCCACAGATACGCAGTATTTT. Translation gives CASSLASPTDTQYF.

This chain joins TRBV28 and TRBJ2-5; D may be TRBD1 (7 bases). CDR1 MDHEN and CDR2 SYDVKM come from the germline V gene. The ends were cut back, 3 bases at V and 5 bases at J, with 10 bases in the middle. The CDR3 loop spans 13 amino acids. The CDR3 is CASSLTGRETQYF. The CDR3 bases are TGTGCCAGCAGTTTGACAGGGAGGGAGACCCAGTACTTC.